These 24 T cell receptor beta chains share one sample of origin, sequenced in a study of neurological immune-mediated disorders. Each CDR3 protein gets one entry after TCRdb re-called the 5' RACE reads with MiXCR. Among roughly 80,000 distinct CDR3 sequences listed, 17% were seen once. The source material was PBMCs. Every receptor here comes from a woman aged 40 to 50 in good health.

This clonotype was detected a few times. This chain links TRBV18 with TRBJ1-2; tentative D call: TRBD1 (6 bases). CDR1 and CDR2 from the germline V gene are KGHSH and LQKENI. This CDR3 spans 15 amino acids. V was trimmed by 6 bases and J by 0 bases, leaving 14 bases between them. CDR3 nucleotide sequence: TGTGCCAGCTCCTTGGGGGCTGAAGCTAACTATGGCTACACCTTC. Protein sequence: CASSLGAEANYGYTF.

This clonotype was recorded many times. CDR3 sequence reads: CSAEEYSGGAGADTQYF. The CDR3, as DNA: TGCAGTGCAGAAGAGTATTCGGGGGGGGCCGGGGCAGATACGCAGTATTTT. This chain uses TRBV20-1 with TRBJ2-3; 8 bases match TRBD2. Germline loops: CDR1 DFQATT, CDR2 SNEGSKA (reference sequence). Trimming removed 6 bases from V and 4 bases from J; junction bases left unmatched: 18. There are 17 residues in the CDR3.

This clonotype was counted at least ten times. This chain uses TRBV19 with TRBJ1-1; 7 nucleotides align to TRBD1. The CDR3 is 14 residues long. J lost 0 bases, V lost 4 bases, and 2 bases had no gene match. CDR1 is LNHDA, CDR2 SQIVND, per germline (reference sequence). As DNA, the CDR3 is TGTGCCAGTAGTACGACAGGGTTGAACACTGAAGCTTTCTTT. Protein product: CASSTTGLNTEAFF. The full variable domain, rest sourced from reference TRBV19 and TRBJ1-1, is DGGITQSPKYLFRKEGQNVTLSCEQNLNHDAMYWYRQDPGQGLRLIYYSQIVNDFQKGDIAEGYSVSREKKESFPLTVTSAQKNPTAFYLCASSTTGLNTEAFFGQGTRLTVV.

This clonotype was recorded at least ten times. The chain joins TRBV6-2 or TRBV6-3 to TRBJ1-5, with D possibly matching TRBD1 (5 bases). Germline CDR1 is MNHEY and CDR2 is SVGEGT. The germline V and J ends were trimmed by 8 bases and 11 bases, with 13 bases remaining between them. This CDR3 has 11 residues. The CDR3 coding sequence is TGTGCCAGCGCCAGGGAAGGAGCCCAGCATTTT. It is translated as CASAREGAQHF.

Notes on this clonotype: At one end the junction does not follow the germline gene, possibly because of a read error. The chain is built from TRBV11-2 and TRBJ2-7; TRBD1 matches 7 bases. The CDR3 totals 13 residues. Per the germline V gene, CDR1 is SGHAT and CDR2 is FQNNGV. The CDR3 DNA reads as TGCGCCAGCGGCTCTAGGGGCAGGGGGGAGCAGTACTTC. Its translation is CASGSRGRGEQYF.

There are many counts of this clonotype. The chain carries TRBV7-2 and TRBJ2-1; no reliable D call. V lost 1 base to trimming and J lost 11 bases, with 12 bases between them. Germline V lookup: CDR1 SGHTA, CDR2 FQGNSA. CDR3 length: 13 amino acids. Here the CDR3 reads CASSLEERKKQFF. CDR3 DNA sequence: TGTGCCAGCAGCTTAGAGGAAAGGAAGAAGCAGTTCTTC. Full variable domain (remainder filled in from reference TRBV7-2 and TRBJ2-1): GAGVSQSPSNKVTEKGKDVELRCDPISGHTALYWYRQSLGQGLEFLIYFQGNSAPDKSGLPSDRFSAERTGGSVSTLTIQRTQQEDSAVYLCASSLEERKKQFFGPGTRLTVL.

The J gene is TRBJ2-5, the V gene TRBV6-6, with 7 bases matching TRBD2. CDR3 length: 15 amino acids. The trim removed 9 bases at V and 2 bases at J, leaving 12 bases unmatched. Germline values: CDR1 MNHNY, CDR2 SVGAGI (reference sequence). In DNA form, the CDR3 reads TGTGCCAGTTGCTGGGGGGGATTAGGGCAAGAGACCCAGTACTTC. It specifies CASCWGGLGQETQYF.

This clonotype was counted a few times. V usage is TRBV6-2 or TRBV6-3 and J usage is TRBJ2-1; 7 nucleotides line up with TRBD2. The CDR3 contains 15 residues. CDR1 is MNHEY, CDR2 SVGEGT, per germline. V gave up 4 bases and J gave up 1 base; unmatched junction bases: 4. The CDR3 DNA follows: TGTGCCAGCAGTTTACGGGGGGTTTCCTACAATGAGCAGTTCTTC. As protein: CASSLRGVSYNEQFF.

There are many counts of this clonotype. The genes are TRBV14 and TRBJ1-2; 8 bases map to TRBD1. Trimming cost V 8 bases and J 4 bases; bases outside gene matches: 6. Germline loops: CDR1 SGHDN, CDR2 FVKESK. The CDR3 has 13 amino acids. CDR3 DNA sequence: TGTGCCAGCGGTTCGACAGGGGTCTATGGCTACACCTTC. Translated: CASGSTGVYGYTF.

This clonotype was recorded only once. The rearrangement links TRBV5-6 to TRBJ1-6; D is ambiguous. The CDR3 extends over 13 amino acids. The germline gives CDR1 SGHDT, CDR2 YYEEEE. With 0 bases removed from V and 7 bases from J, the gap between germline ends came to 5 bases. The CDR3 loop reads CASSLGENSPLHF. For the CDR3, the DNA is TGTGCCAGCAGCTTGGGGGAAAATTCACCCCTCCACTTT. Full variable domain (remainder filled in from reference TRBV5-6 and TRBJ1-6): DAGVTQSPTHLIKTRGQQVTLRCSPKSGHDTVSWYQQALGQGPQFIFQYYEEEERQRGNFPDRFSGHQFPNYSSELNVNALLLGDSALYLCASSLGENSPLHFGNGTRLTVT.

This clonotype has ten or more counts. This chain joins TRBV6-5 and TRBJ2-2, with D possibly TRBD2 on 6 matching bases. CDR3 length: 16 residues. Germline loops: CDR1 MNHEY, CDR2 SVGAGI. Trimming cost V 7 bases and J 8 bases, with 23 bases left between them. DNA for the CDR3: TGTGCCAGCACCCGCTCGGCGGGGACCCTATTAGGGGAGCTGTTTTTT. This encodes CASTRSAGTLLGELFF.

This clonotype was counted many times. V and J are TRBV20-1 and TRBJ1-5; unclear D gene. Germline-derived CDR1 and CDR2 are DFQATT and SNEGSKA (reference sequence). This CDR3 contains 12 residues. Deletions cut 3 bases from V and 12 bases from J, with 15 bases between. The DNA for the CDR3 is TGCAGTGCTAGTCTTGGGGTTCGGGACCAGCATTTT. Its translation is CSASLGVRDQHF.

This clonotype was counted at least ten times. This sequence joins TRBV3-1 and TRBJ2-3; D call uncertain. V was trimmed by 3 bases and J by 1 base, leaving 5 bases between them. This CDR3 contains 13 residues. CDR1 and CDR2 from the germline V gene are LGHDT and YNNKEL (reference sequence). CDR3 protein: CASSQTGTDTQYF. CDR3 coding DNA: TGTGCCAGCAGCCAGACGGGCACAGATACGCAGTATTTT.

This clonotype was found a few times. V usage is TRBV5-1 and J usage is TRBJ2-5; 11 bases line up with TRBD1. J was trimmed by 2 bases and V by 3 bases; bases with no gene match: 3. This CDR3 has 15 residues. Germline V CDR1 and CDR2: SGHRS, YFSETQ. CDR3: CASSYGTGGQETQYF. In DNA, the CDR3 is TGCGCCAGCAGCTACGGGACAGGGGGTCAAGAGACCCAGTACTTC.

This clonotype appeared many times. The chain couples TRBV10-2 to TRBJ1-2, with D tentatively TRBD1 (5 bases). Trimming removed 8 bases at V and 7 bases at J, with 11 bases between. This CDR3 region has 11 residues. Germline assignment: CDR1 WSHSY and CDR2 SAAADI. CDR3 in DNA: TGCGCCAGCGCAGGGAGCGGTGGCTACACCTTC. Its protein product is CASAGSGGYTF.

The table lists this clonotype with many counts. The J gene is TRBJ2-5, the V gene TRBV20-1; D not resolved. Germline CDR1 DFQATT, CDR2 SNEGSKA (reference sequence). The CDR3 has 12 residues. Trimming took 3 bases from V and 2 from J, leaving 7 bases between them. The CDR3 loop is CSASGVQETQYF. Written as DNA, the CDR3 is TGCAGTGCTAGCGGCGTTCAAGAGACCCAGTACTTC.

This clonotype was seen ten or more times. This sequence joins TRBV5-1 and TRBJ1-2; weak D call: TRBD1 (6 bases). Germline V lookup: CDR1 SGHRS, CDR2 YFSETQ. V lost 0 bases and J lost 8, with 14 bases in between. The CDR3 totals 14 residues. DNA for the CDR3: TGCGCCAGCAGCTTGGACCCCCTCGGGGGCGGCTACACCTTC. Encoded protein: CASSLDPLGGGYTF.

This clonotype was recorded a few times. V usage is TRBV12-5 and J usage is TRBJ2-7; D is unresolved. The V gene lost 3 bases and the J gene lost 6 bases, with 12 bases spanning the gap. In germline, CDR1 is LGHNT, CDR2 FRNRAP. The CDR3 extends over 13 amino acids. The CDR3 is CASGLDGGSEQYF. The CDR3 coding sequence is TGTGCTAGTGGTTTAGACGGCGGCTCCGAGCAGTACTTC.

This clonotype has ten or more counts. V and J are TRBV7-2 and TRBJ1-1; 9 nucleotides align to TRBD1. J lost 1 base, V lost 5 bases, and 8 bases had no gene match. The CDR3 has 16 residues. Per the germline V gene, CDR1 is SGHTA and CDR2 is FQGNSA. This chain's CDR3 is CASSPTGGERNTEAFF. CDR3 DNA sequence: TGTGCCAGCAGCCCTACAGGGGGCGAAAGGAACACTGAAGCTTTCTTT.

This clonotype was seen ten or more times. The rearrangement links TRBV4-2 to TRBJ2-1, with 8 bases fitting TRBD2. With 5 bases clipped from V and 10 bases from J, the junction kept 16 bases outside the gene matches. CDR3 length: 16 amino acids. CDR1 and CDR2 (germline): LGHNA, YNFKEQ. The CDR3 region is CASSTAGGHGHVEQFF. In DNA form, the CDR3 reads TGTGCCAGCAGCACGGCGGGGGGTCACGGGCATGTAGAGCAGTTCTTC.

This clonotype was counted ten times or more. V usage is TRBV28 and J usage is TRBJ1-3; D gene ambiguous. Looked up from germline, CDR1 is MDHEN and CDR2 is SYDVKM. The CDR3 totals 14 residues. With 5 bases removed from V and 6 bases from J, the gap between germline ends came to 14 bases. In DNA, the CDR3 is TGTGCCAGCAGTACTCCGGAGCGTCCAAACACCATATATTTT. It translates to CASSTPERPNTIYF.

This clonotype was counted at least ten times. This chain connects TRBV12-3 or TRBV12-4 to TRBJ2-7; D call uncertain. V was cut by 6 bases and J by 3 bases, with 18 bases left in between. This CDR3 contains 15 residues. Written as DNA, the CDR3 is TGTGCCAGCAGCCCTGACGGATCCTCCTTCTACGAGCAGTACTTC. Its protein product is CASSPDGSSFYEQYF.

This clonotype was found many times. The chain is built from TRBV20-1 and TRBJ2-2, with TRBD1 matching over 9 bases. Germline values: CDR1 DFQATT, CDR2 SNEGSKA (reference sequence). The CDR3 runs 20 residues. V shed 4 bases, J shed 1 base, and the junction held 19 bases outside the gene matches. The CDR3 is CSATMDRDRVGRGNTGELFF. The CDR3 DNA sequence: TGCAGTGCTACCATGGACCGGGACAGGGTGGGCCGCGGGAACACCGGGGAGCTGTTTTTT.

As for this clonotype: This sequence may be a read error, since a much larger clone differs from it by one base. The chain is built from TRBV5-5 and TRBJ2-1, with TRBD1 matching over 9 bases. J was trimmed by 5 bases and V by 3 bases; bases with no gene match: 6. Germline CDR1 is SGHKS and CDR2 is YYEKEE (reference sequence). The CDR3 extends over 15 amino acids. The CDR3 bases are TGTGCCAGCAGCTCCTGGGACAGGGACCACAATGAGCAGTTCTTC. Amino acids: CASSSWDRDHNEQFF.